The 6 T cell receptor beta chains presented below share a single source sample, sequenced in a study of T cells in Graves' hyperthyroidism and ophthalmopathy. What was amplified from RNA transcripts were TCR beta CDR3 regions. During a first-round RT-PCR of the TCR CDR3, the HTBI primer set was used. TCRdb processed the multiplex PCR reads anew with MiXCR; each CDR3 protein has one entry. Seen here are hundreds of thousands of distinct CDR3 sequences, 38% observed once, and the top ten hold 7.5% to 9.5%. The sample comprised blood. The receptors derive from a man aged 18 to 29 with Graves' hyperthyroidism.

This chain uses TRBV20-1 with TRBJ1-4; D not resolved. The CDR3 runs 13 residues. Germline values: CDR1 DFQATT, CDR2 SNEGSKA (reference sequence). V was clipped by 3 bases and J by 6 bases, with 11 bases between them. The CDR3 region has the DNA TGCAGTGCTAGTTTACGAGGGTATGAAAAACTGTTTTTT. Its translation: CSASLRGYEKLFF.

This clonotype was counted only a few times. The chain couples TRBV12-3 or TRBV12-4 to TRBJ1-1; 10 nucleotides line up with TRBD1. This CDR3 is 16 amino acids long. The J segment lost 0 bases and the V segment lost 6 bases, leaving 7 bases of the junction unmatched. CDR3 protein: CASRPGQGMMNTEAFF. CDR3 DNA: TGTGCCAGCAGGCCGGGACAGGGGATGATGAACACTGAAGCTTTCTTT.

This clonotype was picked up one time. The junction differs from germline at one of its ends, possibly a read error. The chain employs TRBV12-3 or TRBV12-4 and TRBJ1-1, with D perhaps TRBD1 (5 bases). The CDR3 spans 11 residues. The CDR3 sequence is CASSRQGMALF. CDR3 nucleotides: TGTGCCAGCAGTCGCCAGGGAATGGCTCTCTTT.

In its sample, this clonotype was seen many times. The chain recombines TRBV10-2 with TRBJ2-7; D may match TRBD1 or TRBD2 (5 bases each). Per germline, CDR1 WSHSY and CDR2 SAAADI. CDR3 size: 11 residues. V lost 4 bases to trimming and J lost 6 bases, with 7 bases between them. The CDR3 DNA sequence: TGCGCCAGCAGTGGAGGGGCCGAGCAGTACTTC. This codes for CASSGGAEQYF.

As DNA, the CDR3 is TGTGCCAGCAGTACCGCGACTAGGCTCACCGGGGAGCTGTTTTTT. Translation gives CASSTATRLTGELFF. V is TRBV6-6 and J is TRBJ2-2; maybe TRBD2 (6 bases). CDR1 is MNHNY, CDR2 SVGAGI, per germline (reference sequence). This CDR3 comprises 15 residues. Deletions cut 5 bases from V and 4 bases from J, with 14 bases between.

The chain uses TRBV15 and TRBJ1-1; a possible D gene is TRBD1 (5 bases). This CDR3 comprises 15 residues. Looked up from germline, CDR1 is LNHNV and CDR2 is YYDKDF (reference sequence). Trimming removed 3 bases at V and 5 bases at J, with 16 bases between. The CDR3 DNA follows: TGTGCCACCAGCAGTGAAAGCGGGACGAGGACTGAAGCTTTCTTT. Residues: CATSSESGTRTEAFF.